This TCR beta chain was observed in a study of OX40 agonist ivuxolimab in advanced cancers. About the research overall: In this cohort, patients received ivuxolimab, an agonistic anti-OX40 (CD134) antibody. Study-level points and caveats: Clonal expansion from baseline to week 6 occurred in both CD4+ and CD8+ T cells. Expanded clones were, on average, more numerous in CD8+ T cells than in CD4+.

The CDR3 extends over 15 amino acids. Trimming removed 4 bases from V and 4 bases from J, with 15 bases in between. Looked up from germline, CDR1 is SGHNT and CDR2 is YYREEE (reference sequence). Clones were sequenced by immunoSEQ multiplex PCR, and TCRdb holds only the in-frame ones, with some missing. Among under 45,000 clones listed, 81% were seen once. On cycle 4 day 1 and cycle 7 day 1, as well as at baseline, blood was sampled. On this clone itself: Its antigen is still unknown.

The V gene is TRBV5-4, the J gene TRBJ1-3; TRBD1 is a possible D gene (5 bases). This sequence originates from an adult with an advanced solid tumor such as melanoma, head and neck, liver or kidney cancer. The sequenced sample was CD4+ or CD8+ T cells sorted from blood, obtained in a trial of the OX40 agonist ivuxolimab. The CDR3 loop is CASSQYTGAGNTIYF. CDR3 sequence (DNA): TGTGCCAGCAGCCAATACACAGGCGCAGGAAACACCATATATTTT.